This T cell receptor beta chain was sequenced during a study of blood T cells in healthy people across ages. Study-wide points: Long-lived and aged donors differed, with more naive CD4+ cells and higher diversity in the long-lived.

Note on this clonotype: Its specificity is not known.

The CDR3 has 18 residues. Germline V gene sequence: CDR1 SQVTM, CDR2 ANQGSEA. The junction had 14 bases not matched to a gene; V was cut back by 7 bases and J by 0 bases. A second PCR, run for about 6 to 12 cycles, used a sample-barcoded 5' primer plus a J-beta primer mix. Every cDNA was tagged by a template-switch adaptor with 12 random nucleotides. Paired-end reads containing CDR3 totaled no fewer than 2.5 million for each sample. A single record per CDR3 protein comes from TCRdb applying MiXCR to the 5' RACE reads. The table includes more than 700,000 distinct CDR3 sequences, around half detected once.

The J gene is TRBJ2-1, the V gene TRBV29-1; 11 nucleotides agree with TRBD1. The source is a man older than 75 in good health. The sequencing sample was made of blood. CDR3 sequence reads: CSAQRTGGSPSSYNEQFF. CDR3 bases: TGCAGCGCTCAAAGGACAGGGGGCTCCCCGAGCTCCTACAATGAGCAGTTCTTC.